The next 20 T cell receptor beta chains were all read from a single sample in a study of cytomegalovirus exposure and HLA in healthy donors. Clones were read by immunoSEQ multiplex PCR, and TCRdb kept only the in-frame ones, dropping some. The data hold some 140,000 clones, with about 86% observed a single time. Sequenced material: PBMCs. The receptors derive from a human donor in good health.

The J gene is TRBJ2-7, the V gene TRBV18, with TRBD1 as a possible D gene (5 bases). The CDR3 runs to 15 residues. With 0 bases removed from V and 4 bases from J, the gap between germline ends came to 13 bases. CDR1 and CDR2 from the germline V gene are KGHSH and LQKENI. The CDR3 DNA sequence: TGTGCCAGCTCACCACCGAACAGGCCGGTGTACGAGCAGTACTTC. Translation: CASSPPNRPVYEQYF.

This chain connects TRBV29-1 to TRBJ2-7; maybe TRBD1 (5 bases). This CDR3 is built from 14 residues. CDR1 and CDR2 from the germline V gene are SQVTM and ANQGSEA. Trimming took 6 bases from V and 3 from J, leaving 18 bases between them. CDR3 in amino acids: CSVGLERADYEQYF. The CDR3 nucleotides read TGCAGCGTGGGGCTAGAAAGGGCCGACTACGAGCAGTACTTC.

The chain's CDR3 is CSGSQETQYF. For the CDR3, the DNA is TGCAGTGGGAGTCAAGAGACCCAGTACTTC. The J gene is TRBJ2-5, the V gene TRBV20-1; D unclear. The CDR3 consists of 10 residues. The V end lost 7 bases, the J end lost 2 bases, and 5 bases lay between the germline ends. CDR1 and CDR2 (germline): DFQATT, SNEGSKA (reference sequence).

The chain recombines TRBV6-1 with TRBJ1-4; tentative D call: TRBD1 (5 bases). The ends were cut back, 3 bases at V and 4 bases at J, with 9 bases in the middle. CDR3 length: 14 residues. Per the germline V gene, CDR1 is MNHNS and CDR2 is SASEGT. Here the CDR3 reads CASSEPGLNEKLFF. As DNA, the CDR3 is TGTGCCAGCAGTGAGCCGGGACTTAATGAAAAACTGTTTTTT.

The chain links TRBV29-1 to TRBJ1-1, with a weak D call TRBD1 (5 bases). The CDR3 consists of 16 residues. CDR1 SQVTM and CDR2 ANQGSEA come from the germline V gene. V shed 6 bases and J shed 3 bases, with 23 bases lying between them. The CDR3, as DNA: TGCAGCGTCCATAAACTAATAGGGGTAGGGGACACTGAAGCTTTCTTT. As protein: CSVHKLIGVGDTEAFF. Looking up the rest from reference TRBV29-1 and TRBJ1-1 gives the full variable domain: SAVISQKPSRDICQRGTSLTIQCQVDSQVTMMFWYRQQPGQSLTLIATANQGSEATYESGFVIDKFPISRPNLTFSTLTVSNMSPEDSSIYLCSVHKLIGVGDTEAFFGQGTRLTVV.

J is TRBJ2-7 and V is TRBV29-1; 7 bases align to TRBD2. Unmatched junction bases numbered 15, after V lost 7 bases and J lost 6 bases. This CDR3 comprises 14 residues. Germline lookup yields CDR1 SQVTM and CDR2 ANQGSEA. The CDR3 spells CSAQRDPEVSEQYF. CDR3 bases: TGCAGCGCGCAGCGGGATCCCGAAGTGAGCGAGCAGTACTTC.

J is TRBJ2-1 and V is TRBV7-3, with TRBD1 matching over 7 bases. CDR1 and CDR2 from the germline V gene are SGHTA and FQGTGA. The ends lost 5 bases at V and 7 bases at J; junction bases unmatched: 11. The length of the CDR3 is 15 residues. The CDR3 sequence: CASSPPGTARNEQFF. DNA of the CDR3: TGTGCCAGCAGCCCTCCCGGGACAGCACGGAATGAGCAGTTCTTC.

CDR3: CASSIEHSSNQPQHF. In nucleotides, the CDR3 is TGTGCCAGTAGTATAGAGCACAGTAGCAATCAGCCCCAGCATTTT. The rearrangement links TRBV19 to TRBJ1-5; D unresolved. Deletions cut 0 bases from V and 0 bases from J, with 6 bases between. Germline assignment: CDR1 LNHDA and CDR2 SQIVND (reference sequence). CDR3 length: 15 amino acids.

This chain uses TRBV25-1 with TRBJ1-2; 11 bases are shared with TRBD1. The junction had 9 bases not matched to a gene; V was cut back by 1 base and J by 8 bases. The germline CDR1 and CDR2 sequences are MGHDK and SYGVNS. This CDR3 is built from 16 residues. CDR3 in amino acids: CASSEFRDRGIEGYTF. The CDR3 region has the DNA TGTGCCAGCAGTGAATTCCGGGACAGGGGGATAGAGGGCTACACCTTC.

This chain links TRBV27 with TRBJ1-5; D not resolved. The CDR3 extends over 17 amino acids. Germline values: CDR1 MNHEY, CDR2 SMNVEV (reference sequence). Trimming stripped 0 bases from V and 0 bases from J, with 12 bases between. The CDR3 DNA sequence: TGTGCCAGCAGTTTATCGTACAGTTACGTTAGCAATCAGCCCCAGCATTTT. It translates to CASSLSYSYVSNQPQHF.

The J gene is TRBJ1-5, the V gene TRBV19; D is ambiguous. V shed 7 bases and J shed 0 bases, with 4 bases lying between them. The CDR3 extends over 12 amino acids. Germline V gene sequence: CDR1 LNHDA, CDR2 SQIVND (reference sequence). The CDR3 coding sequence is TGTGCCAGTACCGTTAGCAATCAGCCCCAGCATTTT. It yields the protein CASTVSNQPQHF.

The rearrangement uses TRBV6-6 and TRBJ2-3; D not certain. The V gene lost 2 bases and the J gene lost 4 bases, with 10 bases spanning the gap. Germline V lookup: CDR1 MNHNY, CDR2 SVGAGI (reference sequence). The CDR3 extends over 14 amino acids. DNA of the CDR3: TGTGCCAGCAGTTACCCCGTCGGGTCAGATACGCAGTATTTT. It is translated as CASSYPVGSDTQYF.

This clone was counted a single time. V and J are TRBV30 and TRBJ2-7; no clear D. V was shortened by 0 bases and J by 6 bases, with 9 bases between the two germline ends. The CDR3 has 12 amino acids. Per germline, CDR1 GTSNPN and CDR2 SVGIG (reference sequence). The CDR3 coding sequence is TGTGCCTGGAGTGTATTCAGTTTCGAGCAGTACTTC. This translates into CAWSVFSFEQYF.

J is TRBJ1-4 and V is TRBV7-3; TRBD1 is a possible D gene (5 bases). CDR1 is SGHTA, CDR2 FQGTGA, per germline. The CDR3 consists of 15 residues. V shed 0 bases and J shed 7 bases, with 12 bases lying between them. The CDR3 spells CASSLTGGRGEKLFF. CDR3 DNA sequence: TGTGCCAGCAGCTTAACCGGGGGAAGGGGTGAAAAACTGTTTTTT.

The chain is built from TRBV9 and TRBJ1-1; 7 bases align to TRBD1. The CDR3 loop spans 15 amino acids. V lost 2 bases to trimming and J lost 4 bases; unmatched junction nucleotides: 8. CDR1 is SGDLS and CDR2 is YYNGEE in the germline V gene. CDR3 loop: CASSVDGGQFTEAFF. CDR3 DNA sequence: TGTGCCAGCAGCGTCGACGGGGGACAGTTCACTGAAGCTTTCTTT.

The chain carries TRBV11-2 and TRBJ1-1; the match to TRBD1 covers 7 bases. Germline CDR1 reads SGHAT; CDR2 reads FQNNGV. The CDR3 has 15 amino acids. V lost 5 bases and J lost 4; bases outside the gene matches: 10. The CDR3 protein is CASSPLDRVGTEAFF. The CDR3, as DNA: TGTGCCAGCAGCCCTCTAGACAGGGTAGGCACTGAAGCTTTCTTT. The variable domain in full, with the rest retrieved from reference TRBV11-2 and TRBJ1-1, is EAGVAQSPRYKIIEKRQSVAFWCNPISGHATLYWYQQILGQGPKLLIQFQNNGVVDDSQLPKDRFSAERLKGVDSTLKIQPAKLEDSAVYLCASSPLDRVGTEAFFGQGTRLTVV.

The rearrangement joins TRBV7-2 to TRBJ1-2; D gene unclear. Trimming pared 5 bases from V and 3 bases from J, leaving 16 bases between. The CDR3 runs 15 residues. Germline lookup yields CDR1 SGHTA and CDR2 FQGNSA. The CDR3 reads CASSDHMGLYYGYTF. CDR3 sequence (DNA): TGTGCCAGCAGCGATCACATGGGCTTATACTATGGCTACACCTTC.

This chain joins TRBV27 and TRBJ2-1; 11 nucleotides line up with TRBD1. Germline values: CDR1 MNHEY, CDR2 SMNVEV (reference sequence). V was pared by 5 bases and J by 5 bases, with 8 bases of the junction left unmatched. The CDR3 totals 16 residues. The CDR3 region is CASSTSGTGGHNEQFF. The CDR3 DNA reads TGTGCCAGCAGTACTTCCGGGACAGGGGGGCACAATGAGCAGTTCTTC.

This chain connects TRBV5-1 to TRBJ1-1, with TRBD1 matching 9 bases. The V gene's germline CDR1 is SGHRS and CDR2 YFSETQ. V was pared by 3 bases and J by 2 bases, with 5 bases of the junction left unmatched. This CDR3 comprises 15 residues. CDR3 nucleotides: TGCGCCAGCAGCTCCCGGACAGGGGCAAACACTGAAGCTTTCTTT. Translating it yields CASSSRTGANTEAFF.

This clone was counted between two and nine times. Other DNA variants within this sample encode the same CDR3. The V gene is TRBV5-6, the J gene TRBJ1-2; tentative D call: TRBD1 (5 bases). The germline CDR1 and CDR2 sequences are SGHDT and YYEEEE. This CDR3 comprises 13 residues. Trimming removed 0 bases at V and 4 bases at J, with 7 bases between. The CDR3, as DNA: TGTGCCAGCAGCTTGGGACAGCTCTATGGCTACACCTTC. Protein: CASSLGQLYGYTF.